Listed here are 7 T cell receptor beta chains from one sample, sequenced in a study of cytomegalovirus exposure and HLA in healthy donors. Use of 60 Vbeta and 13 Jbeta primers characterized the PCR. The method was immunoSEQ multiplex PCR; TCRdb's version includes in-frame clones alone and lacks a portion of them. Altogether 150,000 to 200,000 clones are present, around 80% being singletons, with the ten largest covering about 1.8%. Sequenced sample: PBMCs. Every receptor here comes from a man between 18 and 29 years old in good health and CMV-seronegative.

CDR3 DNA: TGTGCCAGCAGTTTATCCGACGGACACACCCGCTCTGGAAACACCATATATTTT. It encodes CASSLSDGHTRSGNTIYF. The rearrangement links TRBV28 to TRBJ1-3; D perhaps matches TRBD1 (5 bases). With 1 base removed from V and 0 bases from J, the gap between germline ends came to 16 bases. Germline V gene data show CDR1 as MDHEN and CDR2 as SYDVKM. CDR3 size: 18 residues. Filled out from reference TRBV28 and TRBJ1-3, the complete variable domain reads DVKVTQSSRYLVKRTGEKVFLECVQDMDHENMFWYRQDPGLGLRLIYFSYDVKMKEKGDIPEGYSVSREKKERFSLILESASTNQTSMYLCASSLSDGHTRSGNTIYFGEGSWLTVV.

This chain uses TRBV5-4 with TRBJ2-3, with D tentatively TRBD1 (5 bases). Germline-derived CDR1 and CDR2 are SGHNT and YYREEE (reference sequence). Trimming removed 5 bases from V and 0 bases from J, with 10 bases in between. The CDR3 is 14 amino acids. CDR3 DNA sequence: TGTGCCAGCAGGCTGACAGATAGCACAGATACGCAGTATTTT. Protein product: CASRLTDSTDTQYF.

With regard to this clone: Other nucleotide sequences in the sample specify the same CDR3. CDR3 coding DNA: TGTGCCAGTAGTATAGGGACTAGCGGCTACGAGCAGTACTTC. It specifies CASSIGTSGYEQYF. The chain employs TRBV19 and TRBJ2-7; 10 nucleotides match TRBD2. Germline V gene sequence: CDR1 LNHDA, CDR2 SQIVND (reference sequence). V gave up 1 base and J gave up 3 bases; unmatched junction bases: 0. The CDR3 sequence is 14 residues long.

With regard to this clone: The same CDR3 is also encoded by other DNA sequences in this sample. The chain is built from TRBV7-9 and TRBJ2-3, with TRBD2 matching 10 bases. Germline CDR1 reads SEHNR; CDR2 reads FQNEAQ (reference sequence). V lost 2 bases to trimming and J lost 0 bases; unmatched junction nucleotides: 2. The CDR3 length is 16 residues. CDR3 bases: TGTGCCAGCAGCTTACTAGCGGGGGTAAGCACAGATACGCAGTATTTT. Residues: CASSLLAGVSTDTQYF. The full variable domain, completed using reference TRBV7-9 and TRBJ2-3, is DTGVSQNPRHKITKRGQNVTFRCDPISEHNRLYWYRQTLGQGPEFLTYFQNEAQLEKSRLLSDRFSAERPKGSFSTLEIQRTEQGDSAMYLCASSLLAGVSTDTQYFGPGTRLTVL.

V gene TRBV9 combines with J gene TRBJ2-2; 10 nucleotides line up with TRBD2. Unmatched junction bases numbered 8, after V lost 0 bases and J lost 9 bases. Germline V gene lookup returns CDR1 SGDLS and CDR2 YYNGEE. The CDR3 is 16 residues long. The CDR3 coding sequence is TGTGCCAGCAGCGTAGAGATAGCGGGAGGACACCGGGAGCTGTTTTTT. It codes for CASSVEIAGGHRELFF.

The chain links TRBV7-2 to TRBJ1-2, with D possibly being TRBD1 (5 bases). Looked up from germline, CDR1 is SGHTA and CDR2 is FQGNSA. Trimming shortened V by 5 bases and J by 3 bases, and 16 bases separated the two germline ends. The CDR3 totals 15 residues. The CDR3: CASSPQGGGDYGYTF. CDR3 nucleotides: TGTGCCAGCAGCCCCCAGGGAGGTGGGGACTATGGCTACACCTTC.

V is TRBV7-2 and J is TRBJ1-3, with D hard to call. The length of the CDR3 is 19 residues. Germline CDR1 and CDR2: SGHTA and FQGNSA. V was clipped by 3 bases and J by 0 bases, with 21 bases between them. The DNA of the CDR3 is TGTGCCAGCAGCTTCTCTTGGGGAGGGAGGTCTCTCTCTGGAAACACCATATATTTT. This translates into CASSFSWGGRSLSGNTIYF.